Given below is one TCR beta chain in context. Antigen: not known. The sample is drawn from a study of T cell responses to AZD1222 COVID-19 vaccine. Germline CDR1 is SGHTA and CDR2 is FQGNSA. This CDR3 comprises 14 residues. Trimming removed 1 base at V and 8 bases at J, with 9 bases between. Study observations and caveats: There were vaccine-associated CD4 TCRs across spike, dominant at 160-218 and 743-854. Recipients of AZD1222 seropositive at baseline numbered only 6 or 7. Repertoires were collected only later (after the peak T cell response had occurred).

Assay: immunoSEQ multiplex PCR; the TCRdb copy retains only in-frame clones and omits some. The sample lists around 84,000 clones, about 91% occurring once. The TCR sequence derives from an adult in good health. The sample in question was peripheral blood, obtained on day 0 of MenACWY control vaccination. The chain joins TRBV7-2 to TRBJ1-6; D remains ambiguous. The chain's CDR3 is CASSLVTRDSPLHF. The CDR3 nucleotides are TGTGCCAGCAGCTTAGTTACTAGGGATTCACCCCTCCACTTT.